The next 25 T cell receptor beta chains were all read from a single sample in a study of shared clonotypes between healthy human individuals. The protocol was immunoSEQ multiplex PCR, while the TCRdb copy is restricted to in-frame clones and leaves out a portion. This table holds 1 million to 1.3 million clones, about 80% found once. The sequencing input was memory CD4+ T cells from PBMCs. Described subset: CD45RA-negative fraction. These receptors originate from a man between 18 and 29 years old in good health. Some clones in this sample may be carry-over from other donors' samples.

This chain connects TRBV5-4 to TRBJ1-1, with 8 bases identical to TRBD1. The CDR3 is 17 residues long. Per germline, CDR1 SGHNT and CDR2 YYREEE (reference sequence). Trimming cost V 3 bases and J 5 bases; bases outside gene matches: 15. CDR3 DNA sequence: TGTGCCAGCAGCTCAAGTCCCGGGACAGGTATGGGTACTGAAGCTTTCTTT. It yields the protein CASSSSPGTGMGTEAFF.

CDR3 bases: TGTGCCAGCAGTTGTCACCGGGACATCGAGGGAGATACGCAGTATTTT. This gives the protein CASSCHRDIEGDTQYF. The chain joins TRBV6-6 to TRBJ2-3; tentatively, D is TRBD1 (6 bases). Trimming cost V 4 bases and J 5 bases, with 19 bases left between them. Germline V gene sequence: CDR1 MNHNY, CDR2 SVGAGI (reference sequence). This CDR3 has 16 amino acids.

The chain joins TRBV10-3 to TRBJ1-1; no reliable D call. CDR1 and CDR2 from the germline V gene are ENHRY and SYGVKD. The CDR3 length is 15 residues. V was clipped by 6 bases and J by 3 bases, with 17 bases between them. The CDR3: CAIRTSSVEHTEAFF. CDR3 nucleotide sequence: TGTGCCATCAGAACTTCCTCGGTAGAGCACACTGAAGCTTTCTTT.

This clone occurred many times. V usage is TRBV29-1 and J usage is TRBJ2-6; tentative D call: TRBD2 (5 bases). Trimming pared 7 bases from V and 2 bases from J, leaving 9 bases between. Germline V gene data show CDR1 as SQVTM and CDR2 as ANQGSEA. The length of the CDR3 is 13 residues. DNA of the CDR3: TGCAGCGGGGGAGACACTGGGGCCAACGTCCTGACTTTC. Translation: CSGGDTGANVLTF. Drawing the rest from reference TRBV29-1 and TRBJ2-6, the complete variable domain is SAVISQKPSRDICQRGTSLTIQCQVDSQVTMMFWYRQQPGQSLTLIATANQGSEATYESGFVIDKFPISRPNLTFSTLTVSNMSPEDSSIYLCSGGDTGANVLTFGAGSRLTVL.

This clone occurred once. CDR3 sequence reads: CASSIFTDTQYF. For the CDR3, the DNA is TGTGCCAGCAGTATCTTCACAGATACGCAGTATTTT. The chain employs TRBV25-1 and TRBJ2-3; D unresolved. Deletions cut 5 bases from V and 2 bases from J, with 5 bases between. CDR3 length equals 12 residues. Germline lookup yields CDR1 MGHDK and CDR2 SYGVNS.

CDR3 DNA: TGTGCCAGCAGTGGTCTAGGGACTAACTATGGCTACACCTTC. Its protein product is CASSGLGTNYGYTF. This chain uses TRBV2 with TRBJ1-2; D gene unclear. V was pared by 4 bases and J by 0 bases, with 9 bases between. Germline V CDR1 and CDR2: SNHLY, FYNNEI. This CDR3 region has 14 residues. Based on the CDR3 plus reference TRBV2 and TRBJ1-2, the full variable domain is EPEVTQTPSHQVTQMGQEVILRCVPISNHLYFYWYRQILGQKVEFLVSFYNNEISEKSEIFDDQFSVERPDGSNFTLKIRSTKLEDSAMYFCASSGLGTNYGYTFGSGTRLTVV.

The chain links TRBV28 to TRBJ2-7, with a tentative D call TRBD2 (6 bases). Germline V gene data show CDR1 as MDHEN and CDR2 as SYDVKM. The CDR3 is 15 residues long. Between the trimmed V and J ends, which lost 3 bases and 6 bases, there was a span of 18 bases. CDR3 amino acids: CASSFGGRGPSEQYF. In DNA form, the CDR3 reads TGTGCCAGCAGTTTCGGGGGTCGGGGCCCTTCCGAGCAGTACTTC.

The chain employs TRBV5-3 and TRBJ2-3; D gene ambiguous. TRBV5-3 is recorded as an ORF, its role being uncertain. The CDR3 is 14 amino acids. V lost 2 bases, J lost 1 base, and 8 bases lay in between. CDR3 residues: CARSFGRRTDTQYF. As DNA, the CDR3 is TGTGCCAGAAGCTTTGGCAGGCGCACAGATACGCAGTATTTT.

The chain links TRBV20-1 to TRBJ2-1, with no clear D. In germline, CDR1 is DFQATT, CDR2 SNEGSKA (reference sequence). This CDR3 contains 11 residues. Deletions cut 6 bases from V and 7 bases from J, with 10 bases between. CDR3 DNA sequence: TGCAGTGCCACCGGTGGGAATGAGCAGTTCTTC. Translating gives CSATGGNEQFF.

This chain joins TRBV7-9 and TRBJ1-2; 7 bases fit TRBD1. The germline V gene has CDR1 SEHNR and CDR2 FQNEAQ (reference sequence). V shed 5 bases and J 0 bases; nucleotides not matched to a gene: 6. The CDR3 has 15 residues. The CDR3 nucleotides read TGTGCCAGCAGCCCTTCGACAGGGACTAACTATGGCTACACCTTC. Translation gives CASSPSTGTNYGYTF.

The V and J genes are TRBV9 and TRBJ2-7, with TRBD2 matching 8 bases. Germline loops: CDR1 SGDLS, CDR2 YYNGEE. V shed 0 bases and J 5 bases; nucleotides not matched to a gene: 13. The CDR3 is 17 residues long. The CDR3 loop is CASSVVVREETWHEQYF. The CDR3 DNA follows: TGTGCCAGCAGCGTAGTTGTGCGGGAGGAAACGTGGCACGAGCAGTACTTC.

J is TRBJ2-7 and V is TRBV5-1, with 12 bases that match TRBD2. Trimming at V came to 4 bases and at J to 6 bases, leaving 5 bases not matched to a gene. Germline CDR1 reads SGHRS; CDR2 reads YFSETQ. The CDR3 has 14 amino acids. CDR3 protein: CASSPTSGSTEQYF. In nucleotides, the CDR3 is TGCGCCAGCAGCCCGACTAGCGGGAGTACCGAGCAGTACTTC. Full variable domain (remainder filled in from reference TRBV5-1 and TRBJ2-7): KAGVTQTPRYLIKTRGQQVTLSCSPISGHRSVSWYQQTPGQGLQFLFEYFSETQRNKGNFPGRFSGRQFSNSRSEMNVSTLELGDSALYLCASSPTSGSTEQYFGPGTRLTVT.

CDR3 coding DNA: TGTGCCAGCAGCTCCGGGACAGGGTACCAGCCCCAGCATTTT. Amino acids: CASSSGTGYQPQHF. The chain links TRBV7-6 to TRBJ1-5, with 9 bases matching TRBD1. Trimming cost V 4 bases and J 7 bases; bases outside gene matches: 5. Looked up from germline, CDR1 is SGHVS and CDR2 is FNYEAQ. CDR3 length equals 14 residues.

This clone has only a few counts. This sample also contains other DNA sequences that code for the same CDR3. This chain links TRBV29-1 with TRBJ2-3, with D hard to call. V lost 0 bases to trimming and J lost 1 base, with 5 bases between them. Germline V lookup: CDR1 SQVTM, CDR2 ANQGSEA. This CDR3 comprises 13 residues. The DNA of the CDR3 is TGCAGCGTTGAAGATGGGGGCACAGATACGCAGTATTTT. Translating gives CSVEDGGTDTQYF.

The CDR3 region is CASTPGGGPSGANVLTF. As DNA, the CDR3 is TGTGCCAGCACCCCGGGAGGGGGGCCCTCTGGGGCCAACGTCCTGACTTTC. J is TRBJ2-6 and V is TRBV2; TRBD2 aligns across 8 bases. From germline, CDR1 is SNHLY and CDR2 FYNNEI. The CDR3 contains 17 residues. V dropped 7 bases and J dropped 0; count of bases not matched to a gene: 8.

The chain has TRBV5-1 and TRBJ2-7; 8 bases align to TRBD2. The CDR3 sequence is 16 residues long. Germline V gives CDR1 SGHRS, CDR2 YFSETQ. The trim removed 1 base at V and 2 bases at J, leaving 8 bases unmatched. The CDR3 reads CASSLSSLAGTYEQYF. As DNA, the CDR3 is TGCGCCAGCAGCTTGAGTAGCCTAGCGGGTACCTACGAGCAGTACTTC. The entire variable domain, with the rest obtained from reference TRBV5-1 and TRBJ2-7, is as follows: KAGVTQTPRYLIKTRGQQVTLSCSPISGHRSVSWYQQTPGQGLQFLFEYFSETQRNKGNFPGRFSGRQFSNSRSEMNVSTLELGDSALYLCASSLSSLAGTYEQYFGPGTRLTVT.

This rearrangement joins TRBV5-1 to TRBJ1-1, with D perhaps matching TRBD1 (6 bases). Germline assignment: CDR1 SGHRS and CDR2 YFSETQ. Trimming pared 6 bases from V and 6 bases from J, leaving 18 bases between. CDR3 length equals 14 residues. This CDR3 is CASTVTGGHPEAFF. CDR3 DNA: TGCGCCAGCACCGTCACTGGGGGACACCCTGAAGCTTTCTTT.

The chain recombines TRBV29-1 with TRBJ2-4; D unresolved. V dropped 2 bases and J dropped 0 bases, with 8 bases sitting between them. Germline-derived CDR1 and CDR2 are SQVTM and ANQGSEA. This CDR3 is built from 14 residues. This CDR3 is CSVEPLLAKNIQYF. CDR3 DNA: TGCAGCGTTGAACCCTTACTAGCCAAAAACATTCAGTACTTC.

This chain links TRBV10-3 with TRBJ2-7; no definite D call. CDR1 and CDR2 (germline): ENHRY, SYGVKD. Trimming stripped 0 bases from V and 1 base from J, with 4 bases between. The CDR3 contains 13 residues. The CDR3 loop is CAISESYSYEQYF. In DNA form, the CDR3 reads TGTGCCATCAGTGAGTCTTATTCCTACGAGCAGTACTTC.

The sample holds a few counts of this clone. The J gene is TRBJ2-3, the V gene TRBV15, with D tentatively TRBD1 (8 bases). The germline CDR1 and CDR2 sequences are LNHNV and YYDKDF (reference sequence). Trimming pared 6 bases from V and 4 bases from J, leaving 11 bases between. This CDR3 has 13 residues. Written as DNA, the CDR3 is TGTGCCACCAGAACAGGGGGGGCAGATACGCAGTATTTT. The encoded protein is CATRTGGADTQYF.

This chain uses TRBV27 with TRBJ1-2, with D perhaps TRBD1 (6 bases). This CDR3 contains 15 residues. The germline V gene encodes CDR1 MNHEY and CDR2 SMNVEV (reference sequence). With 3 bases removed from V and 6 bases from J, the gap between germline ends came to 17 bases. The CDR3 DNA sequence: TGTGCCAGCAGTTTTCCAGGGGCCCTCTTAAATGGCTACACCTTC. This encodes CASSFPGALLNGYTF.

V and J are TRBV29-1 and TRBJ2-7, with D unresolved. Germline-derived CDR1 and CDR2 are SQVTM and ANQGSEA. This CDR3 region has 10 residues. Between the trimmed V and J ends, which lost 2 bases and 6 bases, there was a span of 5 bases. DNA for the CDR3: TGCAGCGTTGAATTCCCCGAGCAGTACTTC. Protein product: CSVEFPEQYF.

This clone was seen only once. The genes are TRBV30 and TRBJ1-4; 10 bases are shared with TRBD1. The germline gives CDR1 GTSNPN, CDR2 SVGIG (reference sequence). V was pared by 0 bases and J by 5 bases, with 3 bases of the junction left unmatched. This CDR3 is 15 amino acids long. The CDR3 DNA reads TGTGCCTGGAGTGTAAAGGGACAGGGGAATGAAAAACTGTTTTTT. Amino acid sequence: CAWSVKGQGNEKLFF.

The chain recombines TRBV30 with TRBJ2-7, with D maybe TRBD2 (6 bases). This CDR3 has 14 residues. Trimming cost V 0 bases and J 6 bases, with 15 bases left between them. Germline lookup yields CDR1 GTSNPN and CDR2 SVGIG (reference sequence). DNA of the CDR3: TGTGCCTGGAGTGTACTAACGGGAGTCGGCGAGCAGTACTTC. Translating gives CAWSVLTGVGEQYF.

The table lists this clone with a few counts. The chain recombines TRBV19 with TRBJ1-5; perhaps TRBD1 as D (5 bases). CDR3 length: 17 residues. The V end lost 1 base, the J end lost 8 bases, and 21 bases lay between the germline ends. Germline CDR1 is LNHDA and CDR2 is SQIVND (reference sequence). The CDR3 is CASSIGRRDLGGEPQHF. In nucleotides, the CDR3 is TGTGCCAGTAGTATAGGACGACGGGACCTCGGGGGAGAGCCCCAGCATTTT.